The 6 T cell receptor beta chains below all came from one sample that was sequenced in a study of a mutant IDH1 vaccine in newly diagnosed glioma. Time point specified: week 5, during vaccination. Topical imiquimod was applied with each vaccine dose, which held 300 ug of mutant IDH1 20-mer peptide. The assay was immunoSEQ multiplex PCR, and TCRdb's table has in-frame clones only and misses some. Among roughly 28,000 clones listed, about 90% were seen once. For these TCRs, the target antigens are not known. Sequences were derived from PBMCs, sampled from a glioma patient whose treatment included an IDH1 peptide vaccine. Receptor source: a man aged 18 to 29 with glioma.

The J gene is TRBJ2-2, the V gene TRBV6-5; either TRBD1 or TRBD2 may supply D (5 bases each). V gave up 6 bases and J gave up 6 bases, with 14 bases separating them. The CDR3 runs to 14 residues. CDR1 is MNHEY and CDR2 is SVGAGI in the germline V gene. For the CDR3, the DNA is TGTGCCAGCAGGCCTCCAAGGGGAGCCGGGGAGCTGTTTTTT. It translates to CASRPPRGAGELFF.

The rearrangement joins TRBV13 to TRBJ1-1, with 7 bases lining up with TRBD1. Germline trimming cut 4 bases from V and 1 base from J; bases unmatched to any gene: 0. Germline CDR1 is PRHDT and CDR2 is FYEKMQ (reference sequence). CDR3 length: 13 residues. CDR3 protein: CASSWTGNTEAFF. The CDR3 DNA sequence: TGTGCCAGCAGCTGGACAGGGAACACTGAAGCTTTCTTT.

The V gene is TRBV25-1, the J gene TRBJ2-7; TRBD1 aligns across 9 bases. V trimming: 6 bases; J trimming: 3 bases; junction bases outside the gene matches: 3. CDR3 size: 13 residues. Germline V gives CDR1 MGHDK, CDR2 SYGVNS. The CDR3 DNA reads as TGTGCCAGCAGAAAGGACAGGGGCTACGAGCAGTACTTC. As protein: CASRKDRGYEQYF.

The table lists this clone with a count of one. The chain has TRBV7-2 and TRBJ1-1; D is perhaps TRBD1 (5 bases). Germline lookup yields CDR1 SGHTA and CDR2 FQGNSA. V lost 1 base, J lost 5 bases, and 11 bases lay in between. This CDR3 spans 14 amino acids. CDR3 coding DNA: TGTGCCAGCAGCTTAGGGGGGGGTTGGACTGAAGCTTTCTTT. This codes for CASSLGGGWTEAFF.

V gene TRBV30 combines with J gene TRBJ1-5, with D tentatively TRBD1 (5 bases). V lost 1 base and J 5 bases, leaving 9 bases between the germline ends. Germline CDR1 and CDR2: GTSNPN and SVGIG (reference sequence). The CDR3 has 13 amino acids. The CDR3 DNA reads as TGTGCCTGGAGTGGAGGGGTCCATCAGCCCCAGCATTTT. Protein: CAWSGGVHQPQHF. Drawing the rest from reference TRBV30 and TRBJ1-5, the complete variable domain is SQTIHQWPATLVQPVGSPLSLECTVEGTSNPNLYWYRQAAGRGLQLLFYSVGIGQISSEVPQNLSASRPQDRQFILSSKKLLLSDSGFYLCAWSGGVHQPQHFGDGTRLSIL.

This clone was detected a few times. This rearrangement joins TRBV7-9 to TRBJ2-7; D possibly corresponds to TRBD1 (6 bases). CDR3 length: 15 residues. V was trimmed by 1 base and J by 3 bases, leaving 13 bases between them. The germline V gene encodes CDR1 SEHNR and CDR2 FQNEAQ (reference sequence). The CDR3 DNA is TGTGCCAGCAGCTTAGATGCTACAGGGAACTACGAGCAGTACTTC. This codes for CASSLDATGNYEQYF.